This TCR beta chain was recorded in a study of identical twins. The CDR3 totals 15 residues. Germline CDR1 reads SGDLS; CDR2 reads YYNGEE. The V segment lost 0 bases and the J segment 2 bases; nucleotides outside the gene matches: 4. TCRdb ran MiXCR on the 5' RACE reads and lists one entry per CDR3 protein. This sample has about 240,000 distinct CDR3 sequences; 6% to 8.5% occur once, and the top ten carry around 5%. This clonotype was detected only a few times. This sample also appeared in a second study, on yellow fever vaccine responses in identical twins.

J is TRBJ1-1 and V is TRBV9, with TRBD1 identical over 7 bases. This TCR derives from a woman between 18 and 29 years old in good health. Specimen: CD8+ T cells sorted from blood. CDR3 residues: CASSVGGTVNTEAFF. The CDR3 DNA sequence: TGTGCCAGCAGCGTAGGGGGGACAGTAAACACTGAAGCTTTCTTT.